The sequence of this T cell receptor beta chain was determined in a study of CD8 T cells in ankylosing spondylitis. Study-level points and caveats: CD8+ disease-linked clones were present at relatively low frequencies in blood. There was reportedly significant enrichment of clones that were disease-linked in matched ankylosing spondylitis synovial fluid.

Remarks on this clonotype: Its antigen is as yet unknown.

Each CDR3 protein gets one entry after TCRdb re-called the 5' RACE reads with MiXCR. The table records roughly 35,000 distinct CDR3 sequences, approximately 15% of them present only once. The receptor was isolated from a male donor with ankylosing spondylitis or in good health (not recorded which). The sample was blood.

The CDR3 is CASSLGTLQETQYF. CDR3 DNA: TGTGCCAGCAGCTTAGGGACTTTACAAGAGACCCAGTACTTC. The genes are TRBV7-2 and TRBJ2-5; tentative D call: TRBD2 (5 bases). The CDR3 runs 14 residues. CDR1 and CDR2 from the germline V gene are SGHTA and FQGNSA. Trimming took 1 base from V and 2 from J, leaving 8 bases between them.